The source of this T cell receptor beta chain is a study of T cell responses to AZD1222 COVID-19 vaccine. Study-wide findings and caveats: The repertoires were collected only after the peak T cell response. Clonal diversity was possibly underestimated; the donors were predominantly white British and more often female.

Worth noting for this clone: Its antigen is unknown.

Data came from immunoSEQ multiplex PCR; TCRdb stores just in-frame clones and leaves some out. In the table there are about 97,000 clones, 75% to 90% of which are singletons. Germline loops: CDR1 LGHDT, CDR2 YNNKEL (reference sequence). Trimming pared 7 bases from V and 0 bases from J, leaving 15 bases between. This CDR3 comprises 15 residues. This clonotype was obtained from an adult in good health. The rearrangement joins TRBV3-1 (or the pseudogene TRBV3-2) to TRBJ1-2; no reliable D call. The sample was peripheral blood, taken on day 0 of AZD1222 vaccination. CDR3 amino acids: CASTLTEGANYGYTF. In nucleotides, the CDR3 is TGTGCCAGCACCCTCACAGAGGGAGCTAACTATGGCTACACCTTC.